This is a list of T cell receptor beta chains from one sample in a study of blood T cell repertoires in COVID-19. Produced via immunoSEQ multiplex PCR; TCRdb's table is partial and in-frame only. Of approximately 170,000 clones listed, roughly 87% were seen once; the top ten hold approximately 8%. The specimen sequenced was peripheral blood. Receptors originate from a woman in her 70s with COVID-19, enrolled during active disease. Both conserved end residues are trimmed from each CDR3. Size is stated for part of the rows, as once, few or many counts, or as a class when the clone is expanded.

j_gene | abundance | v_gene | CDR3aa
TRBJ2-1 | - | TRBV9 | ASSASGTSGAREQF
TRBJ1-3 | - | TRBV7-2 | ASSPRGGLGGNTIY
TRBJ1-2 | - | TRBV5-8 | ASSLRQIASGYGYT
TRBJ1-5 | - | TRBV7-2 | ASSLVGGQAVQPQH
TRBJ2-7 | - | TRBV20-1 | SGIEVAQY
TRBJ1-2 | - | TRBV6-5 | ASRGQGTLGGYT
TRBJ2-3 | - | TRBV21-1 | ASSKPHRGLSTDTQY
TRBJ1-2 | - | TRBV6-6 | ASSQQGGVHGYT
TRBJ1-4 | - | TRBV6-5 | ASSLSEEKLF
TRBJ2-5 | - | TRBV11-2 | ASSPPGAKVSETQY
TRBJ2-1 | - | TRBV30 | AWSVGAVSYNEQF
TRBJ1-1 | - | TRBV24-1 | ATSRGTGLNTEAF
TRBJ2-7 | - | TRBV7-9 | ASSPSGTGINEQY
TRBJ1-5 | - | TRBV16 | ASSQVTNQPQH
TRBJ2-7 | few | TRBV27 | ASSAYGLATFSEQY
TRBJ2-1 | - | TRBV19 | ATTTSGGAREQF
TRBJ1-6 | - | TRBV30 | AWSLGGLDSPLH
TRBJ1-6 | - | TRBV30 | AWSGVSYNSPLH
TRBJ2-3 | - | TRBV7-2 | ASSLDTSGRSNTQY
TRBJ2-1 | - | TRBV15 | ATSRESGSYNEQF
TRBJ2-5 | few | TRBV7-2 | ASSLTRQETQY
TRBJ1-3 | once | TRBV6-5 | ATLGGSRGNTIY
TRBJ2-7 | - | TRBV5-6 | ASSFRTGYSEQY
TRBJ1-5 | - | TRBV7-8 | ASSLEGRYQPQH
TRBJ2-7 | - | TRBV2 | ASAGTGANEQY
TRBJ1-2 | - | TRBV30 | AWTPGKDGYT
TRBJ1-3 | - | TRBV18 | ASSPSRTGGNTIY
TRBJ1-5 | - | TRBV18 | ASSQTEVSQPQH
TRBJ2-6 | few | TRBV11-1 | ASSHRSGANVLT
TRBJ1-1 | - | TRBV6-1 | ASSKGALGGGTEAF
TRBJ2-1 | - | TRBV28 | ASTSQAGGRYNEQF
TRBJ1-2 | - | TRBV19 | ASSRTGLYGYT
TRBJ1-5 | - | TRBV28 | ASMNPGGNQPQH
TRBJ1-2 | - | TRBV28 | ASTLLGGAGYGYT
TRBJ1-5 | - | TRBV6-5 | ASNQGTAVQPQH
TRBJ2-7 | - | TRBV11-2 | ASSYGQHYEQY
TRBJ1-3 | - | TRBV6-5 | ASQGQGLRDTIY
TRBJ1-4 | - | TRBV29-1 | SVRGPDEKLF
TRBJ2-3 | - | TRBV7-2 | ASSLFTSGNGGDTQY
TRBJ1-2 | - | TRBV7-2 | ASSGGTALSFRYGYT
TRBJ2-3 | - | TRBV7-8 | ASATRAGGPGSTDTQY
TRBJ2-2 | - | TRBV5-1 | ASSREGWELF
TRBJ2-7 | - | TRBV29-1 | SVTDNVHYEQY
TRBJ1-1 | - | TRBV6-2/TRBV6-3 | ASSFGRHSNTEAF
TRBJ2-5 | - | TRBV7-2 | ASSLVPTSGRETQY
TRBJ2-7 | - | TRBV6-2/TRBV6-3 | ASSNLAARSSYEQY
TRBJ1-5 | - | TRBV9 | ASEESPPQH
TRBJ1-1 | - | TRBV29-1 | SVEGAPGAF
TRBJ2-5 | - | TRBV18 | ASSPQDGLAGIQETQY
TRBJ2-7 | - | TRBV11-2 | ASSAGTSGRWEQY
TRBJ2-3 | - | TRBV29-1 | SVAGTSADTQY
TRBJ2-7 | - | TRBV18 | ASSELTGPYEQY
TRBJ1-5 | - | TRBV27 | ASSSRALGGGNQPQH
TRBJ2-2 | - | TRBV5-1 | ASRSSANTGELF